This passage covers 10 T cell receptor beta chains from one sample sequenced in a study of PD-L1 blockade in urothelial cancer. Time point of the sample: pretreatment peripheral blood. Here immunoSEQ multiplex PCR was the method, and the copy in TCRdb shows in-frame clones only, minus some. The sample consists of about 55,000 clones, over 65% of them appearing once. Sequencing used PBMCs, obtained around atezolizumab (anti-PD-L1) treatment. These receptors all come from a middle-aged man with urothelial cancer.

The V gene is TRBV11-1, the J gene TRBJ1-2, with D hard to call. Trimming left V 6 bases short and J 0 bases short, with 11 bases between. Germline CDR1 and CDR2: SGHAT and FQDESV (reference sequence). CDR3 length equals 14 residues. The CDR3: CASRSGESNYGYTF. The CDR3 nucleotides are TGTGCCAGCAGGTCCGGGGAGTCTAACTATGGCTACACCTTC.

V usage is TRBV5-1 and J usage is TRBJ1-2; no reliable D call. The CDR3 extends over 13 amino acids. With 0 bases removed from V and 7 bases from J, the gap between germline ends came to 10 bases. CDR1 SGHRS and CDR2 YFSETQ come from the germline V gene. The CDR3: CASSLEDGGGYTF. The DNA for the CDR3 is TGCGCCAGCAGCTTGGAGGACGGAGGTGGCTACACCTTC. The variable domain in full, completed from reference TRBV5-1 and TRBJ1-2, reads KAGVTQTPRYLIKTRGQQVTLSCSPISGHRSVSWYQQTPGQGLQFLFEYFSETQRNKGNFPGRFSGRQFSNSRSEMNVSTLELGDSALYLCASSLEDGGGYTFGSGTRLTVV.

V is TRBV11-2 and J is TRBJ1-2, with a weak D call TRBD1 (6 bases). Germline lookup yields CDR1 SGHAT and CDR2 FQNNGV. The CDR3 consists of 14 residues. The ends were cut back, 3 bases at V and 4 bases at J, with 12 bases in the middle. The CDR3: CASSFLQGGYGYTF. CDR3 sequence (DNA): TGTGCCAGCAGCTTTTTACAGGGTGGCTATGGCTACACCTTC.

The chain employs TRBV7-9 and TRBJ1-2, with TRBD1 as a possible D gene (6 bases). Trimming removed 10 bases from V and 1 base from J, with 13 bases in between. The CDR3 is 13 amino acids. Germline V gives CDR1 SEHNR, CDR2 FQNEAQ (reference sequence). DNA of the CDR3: TGTGCCAACCAGGACAGTTTTAACTATGGCTACACCTTC. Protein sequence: CANQDSFNYGYTF.

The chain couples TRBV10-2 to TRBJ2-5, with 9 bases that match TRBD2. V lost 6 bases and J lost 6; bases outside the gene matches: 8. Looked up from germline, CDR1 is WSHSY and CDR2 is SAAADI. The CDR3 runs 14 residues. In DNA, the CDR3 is TGCGCCAGCAGGGTTAGCGGGAGTGGGAAGACCCAGTACTTC. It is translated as CASRVSGSGKTQYF.

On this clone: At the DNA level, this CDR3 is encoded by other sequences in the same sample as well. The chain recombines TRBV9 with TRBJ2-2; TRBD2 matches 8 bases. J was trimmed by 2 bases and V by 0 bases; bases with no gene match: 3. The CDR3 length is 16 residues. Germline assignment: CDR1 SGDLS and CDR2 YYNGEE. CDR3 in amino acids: CASSVAGTSNTGELFF. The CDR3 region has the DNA TGTGCCAGCAGCGTAGCCGGGACTAGTAACACCGGGGAGCTGTTTTTT.

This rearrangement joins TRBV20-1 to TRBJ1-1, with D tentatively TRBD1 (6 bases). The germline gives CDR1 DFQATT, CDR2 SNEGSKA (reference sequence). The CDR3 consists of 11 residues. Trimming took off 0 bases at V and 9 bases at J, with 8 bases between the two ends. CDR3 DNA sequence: TGCAGTGCTAGAGATCAGGGGCAAGCTTTCTTT. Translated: CSARDQGQAFF.

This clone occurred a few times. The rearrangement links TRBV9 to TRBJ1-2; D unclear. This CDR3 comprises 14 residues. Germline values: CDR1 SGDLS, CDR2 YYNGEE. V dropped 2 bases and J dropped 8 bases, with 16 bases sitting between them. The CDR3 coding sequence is TGTGCCAGCAGCGTGAGTGAAGGCGGGCAAGGCTACACCTTC. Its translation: CASSVSEGGQGYTF. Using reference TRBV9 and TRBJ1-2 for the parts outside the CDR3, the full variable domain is DSGVTQTPKHLITATGQRVTLRCSPRSGDLSVYWYQQSLDQGLQFLIQYYNGEERAKGNILERFSAQQFPDLHSELNLSSLELGDSALYFCASSVSEGGQGYTFGSGTRLTVV.

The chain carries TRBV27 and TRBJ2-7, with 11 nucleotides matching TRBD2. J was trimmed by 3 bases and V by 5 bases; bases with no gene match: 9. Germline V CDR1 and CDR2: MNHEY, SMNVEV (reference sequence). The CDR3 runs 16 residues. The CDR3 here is CASSPRASGRYYEQYF. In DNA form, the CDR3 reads TGTGCCAGCAGTCCTAGGGCTAGCGGGAGGTACTACGAGCAGTACTTC.

CDR3 region: CASTGTVNEQFF. The CDR3 DNA reads TGTGCCAGCACCGGGACAGTAAATGAGCAGTTCTTC. The genes are TRBV11-2 and TRBJ2-1, with TRBD1 matching over 7 bases. This CDR3 has 12 residues. With V trimmed by 7 bases and J by 7 bases, 4 bases remained unmatched. Per the germline V gene, CDR1 is SGHAT and CDR2 is FQNNGV.